Given below is one T cell receptor (beta chain) in context. No antigen is known for it. No much larger clone is present one base from it, and per-base qualities are unavailable. This entry belongs to a study of cytomegalovirus exposure and HLA in healthy donors (dated by TCRdb to between 2016 and 2019). Study-level background: An earlier analysis of some 620 of the donors reported 276 Gb of sequence data and 90 million to 120 million unique TCR beta sequences obtained from roughly 180 million T cells. Among the approximately 420 genotyped donors, approximately 81% belonged to the genetic ancestry cluster associated with self-reported Caucasian donors. Class I and class II HLA loci were covered by the typing at four-digit resolution. Typing coverage varied by locus: roughly 620-640 donors for A, B, C, DRB1 and DQB1; approximately 500 for DQA1; approximately 570 for DPA1; some 470 for DPB1. Every repertoire in the discovery cohort had been generated on one and the same sequencing platform. In a later analysis, previously published TCR beta repertoires from 550 to 700 donors were re-analyzed and high-resolution HLA genotyping was added so that TCR occurrence patterns could be studied. The study used immunosequencing to profile the T cell repertoires of 666 subjects and linked those repertoires to cytomegalovirus serostatus. Donor age, sex, ethnicity and CMV serostatus were compiled alongside the repertoire data. The study aimed to test whether signatures of past pathogen exposure could be identified by cataloging public T cell receptors. On average, 235,054 unique TCR beta nucleotide sequences were sequenced per donor among roughly 430 genotyped donors of the cohort, with roughly 20% of those sequences being non-productive. In an earlier analysis of roughly 580 of the donors, high-throughput TCR beta sequencing was used to judge whether each TCR beta V gene segment behaved as functional or pseudogenic. To predict cytomegalovirus infection status, the study combined high-throughput TCR immunosequencing, statistical association of individual TCRs with disease status, and machine learning. Along with the approximately 650-subject first cohort, a separate validation cohort of some 130 different subjects was used. Roughly five DR-DQ haplotypes were treated as single units for association and clustering because of strong linkage in the cohort. Genome-wide SNP genotypes for about 60% of the roughly 670 donors were used in a later genetic analysis, which treated that subset as a discovery cohort. In the later analysis, no new phenotypic data were used to find candidate immune exposures; instead, reliance was placed on TCR beta sequences and their occurrence across donors. About 300 gigabases of sequencing data and 80 million or so unique TCR sequences were included in an early release covering about 620 HLA-typed donors. Points the paper makes about the study in general: For the cohort, immune exposure information was limited to CMV serostatus. Fewer than 20 rarely observed V segments, including chromosome 9 orphons, were excluded from the earlier analysis of approximately 600 of the donors because counts were too low. An association between a missense DCLRE1C variant and V-gene and J-gene trimming of TCR beta chains was found in a later genetic analysis and replicated in an independent cohort. A later genetic analysis reported fewer N-insertions in productive TCRs among donors in an Asian-associated ancestry cluster than the roughly 700-donor mean. The classifier was reported to diagnose cytomegalovirus status with high specificity and sensitivity in both the original and validation cohorts. A few of the identified cytomegalovirus-associated TCR beta chains were confirmed in vitro to be specific for cytomegalovirus antigens. A cluster of highly shared sequence variants was judged likely to be a technical artifact of the sequencing pipeline. A later analysis found that most CMV-associated TCR beta chains appeared HLA-restricted, with HLA associations seemingly driven largely by CMV exposure. A further reported finding was that TCR beta sequences accurately predicted the HLA-A and HLA-B alleles for most subjects in the first cohort. Sequencing depth was assumed to be roughly uniform across donors in the presence/absence analyses, though that assumption may not hold. The cohort was sequenced for TCR beta chains only, and without alpha or paired-chain data the features that could be detected were limited. According to the authors, the approach could potentially be generalized to other disease states and immunological phenotypes. When HLA alleles, especially DR and DQ, strongly co-occurred, TCR associations were difficult to assign to individual alleles. Correlated functional status among segregating V segments might reflect linkage disequilibrium, but an unknown experimental factor could not be ruled out. Most TCR sequences were observed very rarely across donors, whereas some public TCRs were present in many individuals. In an earlier analysis of approximately 590 of the donors, most TCR beta V segments appeared in productive rearrangements about 87% or about 30% of the time, broadly matching IMGT annotations. According to a later analysis, TCR association rates differed among HLA loci, with DRB1 alleles showing the most associated TCRs and HLA-C alleles showing the fewest. The study listed 150 to 200 TCR beta chains as associated with cytomegalovirus. HLA typing was unavailable for some donors at each locus, so association tests used only the typed subset. A later analysis found that HLA-associated TCR beta chains were more clonally expanded and had lower generation probabilities than equally common non-associated chains. At a false discovery rate of 0.05, a later analysis linked around 17,000 TCR beta sequences to specific HLA alleles. A later analysis reported that several top co-occurrence clusters appeared linked to parvovirus B19, influenza, CMV and Epstein-Barr virus.

The library was generated by the immunoSEQ multiplex PCR assay. The multiplex PCR relied on a mix of 60 forward primers for TCR Vbeta segments and 13 reverse primers for TCR Jbeta segments. The CDR3 region of rearranged TCR beta genes was amplified from genomic DNA by a multiplex PCR assay. On the Illumina HiSeq System, the amplified TCR beta libraries were sequenced as 87-base-pair reads. Under the source paper's analysis protocol: A later analysis counted approximately 76 million unique TCR beta chains across the 690 or so repertoires, and some 12 million of these chains were shared by at least two donors. Raw reads were error-corrected and collapsed into unique sequences with a nearest-neighbor algorithm that merged closely related sequences to remove PCR and sequencing errors. V, D and J gene segments were assigned by aligning CDR3 sequences to IMGT reference sequences. For a sequence to be retained, a match of at least six nucleotides to both a V gene segment and a J gene segment was required. A rearrangement counted as productive if the CDR3 had no stop codons and remained in frame with V and J, and every other rearrangement counted as non-productive. Following IMGT convention, CDR3 was defined as the stretch from the second conserved V-encoded cysteine to the conserved J-encoded phenylalanine. In an earlier analysis of just under 600 of the donors, sequences lacking an unambiguous match to a single V gene segment were excluded. An earlier analysis of a few hundred of the donors classified V segments as functional when productive rearrangements were above 56.7% and as segregating when the standard deviation between donors was above 5%. A statistical classification framework was developed to diagnose cytomegalovirus status using the catalog of TCR beta chain sequences. In a later analysis, V and J genes were assigned by comparing TCR nucleotide sequences against IMGT/GENE-DB human TR gene sequences. In a later analysis, CDR3 sequences and most-parsimonious VDJ recombination scenarios were assigned using the TCRdist pipeline. In a later analysis, each TCR beta chain was defined by its CDR3 amino acid sequence together with its V-gene family, and reads lacking a unique V-gene family were excluded. In a later analysis, around 650 highly shared, low-generation-probability nucleotide sequences were removed to address suspected cross-contamination and a sequencing artifact. A later analysis calculated a clonal expansion index for each public chain from normalized within-repertoire ranks of inferred template counts. A later analysis computed generation probabilities with a VDJ recombination model fitted to out-of-frame rearrangements, and checked the results against IGoR. A later analysis scored TCR-TCR, TCR-HLA and TCR-CMV co-occurrence with hypergeometric tests, applying a repertoire-size bias correction to TCR pairs. False discovery rates were estimated in a later analysis by permuting HLA or CMV assignments 20 times. A later analysis grouped co-occurring TCRs with DBSCAN, adding TCRdist sequence similarity when clustering within HLA-allele-positive subsets. Repertoires with fewer than 30,000 or more than 120,000 public chains, plus five repertoires with anomalous nucleotide sharing, were excluded from co-occurrence clustering. Drawn from immuneACCESS, this table holds only the in-frame rearrangements with V and J called that TCRdb kept. Clones are partly lost; checked studies trace under half to an unresolved V gene and leave the rest unexplained. The D gene and trimming were derived from the DNA, and the V and J assignments and clone size from that table. The sample yields more than 140,000 clones; roughly 80% were counted once. Jointly, the top ten make up about 1.6% of the sample.

In total, approximately 610 healthy bone marrow donors made up the cohort. All cohort members were sampled while nominally healthy, although unrecorded immune exposures were likely present. The donor tested CMV seronegative and was one of the 352 seronegative cohort members. A peripheral blood sample was collected from each donor, and TCR beta sequencing was performed on peripheral blood mononuclear cells. The Qiagen DNeasy Blood Extraction Kit was used to extract genomic DNA from the blood cell samples. The receptor's source is a female donor in good health and CMV-seronegative. Sequencing input: PBMCs.

CDR3 reads: CASTFSGSGPRFF. The nucleotides read TGTGCCAGCACTTTTAGTGGGAGTGGGCCGCGGTTCTTC. The chain was built from TRBV27 and TRBJ2-1; possibly the D gene is TRBD2, per 5 matching bases. From the cysteine up to the phenylalanine, the CDR3 has a length of 13 residues. Only CDR3 DNA is held: 39 bases, read in frame from base 1. Deletion took 7 bases off V and 15 bases off J, with a span of 22 bases between the germline ends. The CDR1 and CDR2 encoded by the germline V gene (reference sequence) are MNHEY and SMNVEV.